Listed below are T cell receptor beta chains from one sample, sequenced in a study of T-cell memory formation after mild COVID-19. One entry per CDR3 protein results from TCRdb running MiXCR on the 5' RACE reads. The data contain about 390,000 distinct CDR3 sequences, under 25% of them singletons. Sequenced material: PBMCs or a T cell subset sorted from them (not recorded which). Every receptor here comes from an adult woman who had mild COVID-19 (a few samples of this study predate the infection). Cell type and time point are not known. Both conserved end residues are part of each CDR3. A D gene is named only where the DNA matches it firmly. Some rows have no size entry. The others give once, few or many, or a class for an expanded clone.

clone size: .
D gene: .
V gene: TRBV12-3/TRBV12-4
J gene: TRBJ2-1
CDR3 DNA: TGTGCCAGCAGTTTAGTCAGGCTGGGCAGCTACAATGAGCAGTTCTTC
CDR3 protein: CASSLVRLGSYNEQFF

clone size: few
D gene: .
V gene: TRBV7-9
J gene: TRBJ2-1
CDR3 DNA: TGTGCCAGCAGCTACCCAGGGGTAAGAATATTCAATGAGCAGTTCTTC
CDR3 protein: CASSYPGVRIFNEQFF

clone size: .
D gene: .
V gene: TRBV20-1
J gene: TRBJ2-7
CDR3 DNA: TGCAGTGCTAGTGCGGACCGATACGAGCAGTACTTC
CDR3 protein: CSASADRYEQYF

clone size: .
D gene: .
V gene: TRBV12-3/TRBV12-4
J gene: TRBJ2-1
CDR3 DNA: TGTGCCAGCGGGAAGGGGCCAAGCTCCTACAATGAGCAGTTCTTC
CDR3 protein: CASGKGPSSYNEQFF

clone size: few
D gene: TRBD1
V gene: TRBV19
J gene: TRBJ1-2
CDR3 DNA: TGTGCCAGTAGTATTATCGACAGGGTTGATGGCTACACCTTC
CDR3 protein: CASSIIDRVDGYTF

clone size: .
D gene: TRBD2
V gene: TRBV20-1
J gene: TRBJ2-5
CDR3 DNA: TGCAGTGCTCTACCCCTAGCGGGAGGTTGGAAGACCCAGTACTTC
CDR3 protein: CSALPLAGGWKTQYF

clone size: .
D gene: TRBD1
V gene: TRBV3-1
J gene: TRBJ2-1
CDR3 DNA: TGTGCCAGCAGCTCCTATGCAGGGGGTGAGCAGTTCTTC
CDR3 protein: CASSSYAGGEQFF

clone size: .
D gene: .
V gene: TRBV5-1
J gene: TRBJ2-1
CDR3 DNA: TGCGCCAGCAGCCAGGGGAGGGGAGGGTACAATGAGCAGTTCTTC
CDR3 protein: CASSQGRGGYNEQFF

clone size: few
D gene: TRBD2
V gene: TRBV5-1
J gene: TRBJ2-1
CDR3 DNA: TGCGCCAGCAGCTTGGAGGGGACTAGAATGGGGAATGAGCAGTTCTTC
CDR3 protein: CASSLEGTRMGNEQFF

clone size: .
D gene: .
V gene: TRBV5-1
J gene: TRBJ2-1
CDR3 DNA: TGCGCCAGCAGCTTGGAGGGACTCAATAACAATGAGCAGTTCTTC
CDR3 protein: CASSLEGLNNNEQFF

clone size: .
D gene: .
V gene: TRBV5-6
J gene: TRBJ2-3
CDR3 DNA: TGTGCCAGCAGCTTAGGGGCCCGGCGGGATACGCAGTATTTT
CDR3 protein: CASSLGARRDTQYF

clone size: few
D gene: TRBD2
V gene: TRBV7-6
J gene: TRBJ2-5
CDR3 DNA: TGTGCCAGCAGCCCTACTATTGCTAGCGGGAGAGAGACCCAGTACTTC
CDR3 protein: CASSPTIASGRETQYF

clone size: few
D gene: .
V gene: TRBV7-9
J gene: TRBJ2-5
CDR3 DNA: TGTGCCAGCAGCTTTGTTACAGGACAAGAGACCCAGTACTTC
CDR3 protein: CASSFVTGQETQYF

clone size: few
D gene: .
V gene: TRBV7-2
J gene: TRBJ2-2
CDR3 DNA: TGTGCCAGCAGCTTACCCCAAGCCGGGGAGCTGTTTTTT
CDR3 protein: CASSLPQAGELFF

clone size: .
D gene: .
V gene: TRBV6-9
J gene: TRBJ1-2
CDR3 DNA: TGTGCCAGCAGTTATATGGGGTGGCTGGTATCTAACTATGGCTACACCTTC
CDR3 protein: CASSYMGWLVSNYGYTF

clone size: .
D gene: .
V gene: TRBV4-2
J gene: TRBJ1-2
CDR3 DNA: TGTGCCAGCAACCCAAGCGGAGGGTATGGCTACACCTTC
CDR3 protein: CASNPSGGYGYTF

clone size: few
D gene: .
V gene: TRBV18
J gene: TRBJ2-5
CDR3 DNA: TGTGCCAGCTCACCATGGCAGGGGCGAGAGACCCAGTACTTC
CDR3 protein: CASSPWQGRETQYF

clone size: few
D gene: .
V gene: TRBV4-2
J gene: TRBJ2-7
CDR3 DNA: TGTGCCAGCAGCCAAGAGGAAAGTATTGCCTACGAGCAGTACTTC
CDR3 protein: CASSQEESIAYEQYF

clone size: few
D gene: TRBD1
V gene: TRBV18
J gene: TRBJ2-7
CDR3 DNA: TGTGCCAGCTCACCACTAGGGTTCCGGGACAGAAATTCCTACGAGCAGTACTTC
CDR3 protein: CASSPLGFRDRNSYEQYF

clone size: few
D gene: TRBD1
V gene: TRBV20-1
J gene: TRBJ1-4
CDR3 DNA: TGCAGTGCTAGAAGGGGGCAGGGGAATGAAAAACTGTTTTTT
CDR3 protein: CSARRGQGNEKLFF

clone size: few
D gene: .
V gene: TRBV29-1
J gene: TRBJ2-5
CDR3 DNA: TGCAGCGTTCCCATGGGGTCGGGGACCCAGTACTTC
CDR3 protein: CSVPMGSGTQYF

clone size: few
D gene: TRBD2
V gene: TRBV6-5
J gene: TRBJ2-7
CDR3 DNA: TGTGCCAGCAGTTACTCGAGTTTTGCGGGACTAGCGGGTTCCTACGAGCAGTACTTC
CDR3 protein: CASSYSSFAGLAGSYEQYF

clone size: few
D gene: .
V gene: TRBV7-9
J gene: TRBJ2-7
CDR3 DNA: TGTGCCAGCAGCCCAGATGTACAGCGGGACGAGCAGTACTTC
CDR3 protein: CASSPDVQRDEQYF

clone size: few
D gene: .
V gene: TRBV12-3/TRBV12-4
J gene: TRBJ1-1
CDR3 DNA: TGTGCCAGCAGTTTAAGGGAGATGAACACTGAAGCTTTCTTT
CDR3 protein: CASSLREMNTEAFF

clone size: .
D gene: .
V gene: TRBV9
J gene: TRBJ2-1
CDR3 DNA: TGTGCCAGCAGCGTAGGGAATTCTGGGGGGAGCTCCTACAATGAGCAGTTCTTC
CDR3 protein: CASSVGNSGGSSYNEQFF

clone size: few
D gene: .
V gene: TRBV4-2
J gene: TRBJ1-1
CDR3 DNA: TGTGCCAGCAGCCAAGATAAGACCTACACTGAAGCTTTCTTT
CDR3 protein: CASSQDKTYTEAFF

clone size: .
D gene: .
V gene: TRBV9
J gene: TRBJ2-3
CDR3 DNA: TGTGCCAGCAGCGGCCCTAGCGCGAGCACAGATACGCAGTATTTT
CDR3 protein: CASSGPSASTDTQYF

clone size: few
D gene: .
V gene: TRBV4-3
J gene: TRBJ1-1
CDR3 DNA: TGCGCCAGCAGCCAAGGAATGACTCGTACTGAAGCTTTCTTT
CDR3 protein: CASSQGMTRTEAFF

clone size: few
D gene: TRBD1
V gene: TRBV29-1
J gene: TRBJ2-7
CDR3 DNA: TGCAGCGTTGATCCGACAGGGAGCTCCTACGAGCAGTACTTC
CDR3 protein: CSVDPTGSSYEQYF

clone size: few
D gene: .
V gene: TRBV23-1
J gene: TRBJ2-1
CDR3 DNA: TGCGCCAGCAGTCAATCTGGGAATGAGCAGTTCTTC
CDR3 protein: CASSQSGNEQFF

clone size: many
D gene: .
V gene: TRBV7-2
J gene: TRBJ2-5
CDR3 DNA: TGTGCCAGCAGCTTAGGGGCAGAAGAGACCCAGTACTTC
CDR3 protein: CASSLGAEETQYF

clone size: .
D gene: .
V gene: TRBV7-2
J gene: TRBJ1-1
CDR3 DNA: TGTGCCAGCAGCACTGACGAGGTCACTGAAGCTTTCTTT
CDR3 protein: CASSTDEVTEAFF

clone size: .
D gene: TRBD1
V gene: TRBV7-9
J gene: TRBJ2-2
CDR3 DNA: TGTGCCAGCAGCTTGAGACAGGGGCCCGGGGAGCTGTTTTTT
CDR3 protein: CASSLRQGPGELFF

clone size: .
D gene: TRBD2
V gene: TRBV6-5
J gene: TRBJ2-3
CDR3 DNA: TGTGCCAGCAGTTGGACTAGCGGGAACACAGATACGCAGTATTTT
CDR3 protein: CASSWTSGNTDTQYF

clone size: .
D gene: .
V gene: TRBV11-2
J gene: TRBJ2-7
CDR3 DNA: TGTGCCAGCAGCCAGGAGGGGGCCTTTCTCTCCTACGAGCAGTACTTC
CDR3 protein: CASSQEGAFLSYEQYF

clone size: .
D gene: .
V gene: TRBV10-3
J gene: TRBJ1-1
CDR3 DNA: TGTGCCATCAACGCTGGGGGTAGGATCTTTCGAGCTTTCTTT
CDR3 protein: CAINAGGRIFRAFF

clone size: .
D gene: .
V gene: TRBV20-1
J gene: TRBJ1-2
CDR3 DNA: TGCAGTGCGCCGGACATGCGCAACTATGGCTACACCTTC
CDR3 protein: CSAPDMRNYGYTF

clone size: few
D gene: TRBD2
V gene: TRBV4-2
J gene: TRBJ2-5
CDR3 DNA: TGTGCCAGCAGCCGACTAGCGGGACAAGAGACCCAGTACTTC
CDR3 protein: CASSRLAGQETQYF

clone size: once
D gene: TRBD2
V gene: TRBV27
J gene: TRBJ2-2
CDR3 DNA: TGTGCCAGCAGTTTATATGGCTCTAGCGGGAACACCGGGGAGCTGTTTTTT
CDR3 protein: CASSLYGSSGNTGELFF

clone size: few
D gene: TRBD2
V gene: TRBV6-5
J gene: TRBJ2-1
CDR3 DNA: TGTGCCAGCAGTTACTCGCCCGGGACTAGAGCCTACAATGAGCAGTTCTTC
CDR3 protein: CASSYSPGTRAYNEQFF